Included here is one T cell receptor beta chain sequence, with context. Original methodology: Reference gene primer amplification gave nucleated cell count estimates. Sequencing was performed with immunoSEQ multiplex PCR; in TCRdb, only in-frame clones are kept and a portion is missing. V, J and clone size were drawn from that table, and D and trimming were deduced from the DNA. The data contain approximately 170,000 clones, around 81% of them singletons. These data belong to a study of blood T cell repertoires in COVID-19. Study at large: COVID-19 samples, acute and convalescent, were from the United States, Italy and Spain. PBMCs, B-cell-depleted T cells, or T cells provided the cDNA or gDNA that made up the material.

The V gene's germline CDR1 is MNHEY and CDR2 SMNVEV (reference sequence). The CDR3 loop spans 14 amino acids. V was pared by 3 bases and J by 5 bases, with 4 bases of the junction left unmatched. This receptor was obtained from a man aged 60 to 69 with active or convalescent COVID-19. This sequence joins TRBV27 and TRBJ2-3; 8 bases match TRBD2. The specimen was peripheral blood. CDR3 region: CASSFGRARDTQYF. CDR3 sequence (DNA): TGTGCCAGCAGTTTCGGGAGGGCCAGAGATACGCAGTATTTT.